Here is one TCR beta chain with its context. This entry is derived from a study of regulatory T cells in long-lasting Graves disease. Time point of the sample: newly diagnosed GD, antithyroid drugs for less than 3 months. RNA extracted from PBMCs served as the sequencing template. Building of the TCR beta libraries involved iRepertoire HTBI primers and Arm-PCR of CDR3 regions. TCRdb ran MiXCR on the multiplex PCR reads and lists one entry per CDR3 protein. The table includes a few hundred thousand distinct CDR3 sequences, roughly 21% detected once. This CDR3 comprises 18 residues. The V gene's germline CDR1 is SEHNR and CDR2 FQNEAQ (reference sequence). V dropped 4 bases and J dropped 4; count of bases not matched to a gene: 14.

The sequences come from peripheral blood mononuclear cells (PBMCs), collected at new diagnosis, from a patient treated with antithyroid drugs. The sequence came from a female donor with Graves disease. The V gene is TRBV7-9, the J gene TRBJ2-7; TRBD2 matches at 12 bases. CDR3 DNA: TGTGCCAGCAGCTCAGAGTGGGACGGACTAGCGGGATCGTACGAGCAGTACTTC. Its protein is CASSSEWDGLAGSYEQYF.